This TCR beta chain was profiled in a study of human CD4 T cells and Enterobacteriaceae. Sorting took every CD4+ cell except CD45RA+CCR7+CD95- naive cells, reaching over 95% purity. Swiss blood donation centers supplied the healthy donor blood. Total CD4+ T cells and monocytes came from CD4/CD14 microbead positive selection. Before sorting, cells positive for CD8, CD14, CD16, CD56, CD19 or bright CD25 were removed. Ex vivo total memory CD4+ samples were deeply sequenced, detecting one cell in 200,000. Libraries were prepared by immunoSEQ multiplex PCR; TCRdb keeps only in-frame clonotypes and omits some of them. The repertoire holds about 29,000 clones, with approximately 80% as singletons. The receptor was derived from a human donor in good health. The sample taken for sequencing was memory CD4+ T cells from blood.

The DNA for the CDR3 is TGTGCCAGTAGTATAGATGACAGATGGCAACAGGGCTACACCTTC. Encoded protein: CASSIDDRWQQGYTF. The chain links TRBV19 to TRBJ1-2; TRBD1 might be the D (5 bases). The germline V gene has CDR1 LNHDA and CDR2 SQIVND (reference sequence). The CDR3 is made up of 15 amino acids. The ends were cut back, 0 bases at V and 8 bases at J, with 16 bases in the middle.